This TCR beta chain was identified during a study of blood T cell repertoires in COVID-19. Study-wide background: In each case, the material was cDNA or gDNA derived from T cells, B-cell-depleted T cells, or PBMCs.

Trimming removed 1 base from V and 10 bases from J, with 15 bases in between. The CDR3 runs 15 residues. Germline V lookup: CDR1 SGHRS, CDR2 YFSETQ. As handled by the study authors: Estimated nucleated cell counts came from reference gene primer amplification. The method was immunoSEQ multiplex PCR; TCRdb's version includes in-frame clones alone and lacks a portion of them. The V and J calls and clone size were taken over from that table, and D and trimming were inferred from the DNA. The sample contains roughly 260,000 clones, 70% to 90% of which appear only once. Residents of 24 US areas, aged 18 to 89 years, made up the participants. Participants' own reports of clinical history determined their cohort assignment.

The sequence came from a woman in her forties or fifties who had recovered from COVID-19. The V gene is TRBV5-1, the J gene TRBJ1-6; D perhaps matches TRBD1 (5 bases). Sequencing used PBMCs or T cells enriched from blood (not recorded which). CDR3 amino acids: CASSLWGGRDSPLHF. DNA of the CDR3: TGCGCCAGCAGCTTGTGGGGGGGTAGGGACTCACCCCTCCACTTT. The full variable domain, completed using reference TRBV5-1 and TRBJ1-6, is KAGVTQTPRYLIKTRGQQVTLSCSPISGHRSVSWYQQTPGQGLQFLFEYFSETQRNKGNFPGRFSGRQFSNSRSEMNVSTLELGDSALYLCASSLWGGRDSPLHFGNGTRLTVT.